This T cell receptor beta chain was obtained from a study of glioma-infiltrating T cells after dendritic cell vaccination. TCRdb keeps only in-frame clones here, not all; method: immunoSEQ multiplex PCR. The repertoire has over 75,000 clones, about 81% of them found once; the top ten carry roughly 2%. The germline V gene encodes CDR1 SQVTM and CDR2 ANQGSEA. V trimming: 8 bases; J trimming: 4 bases; junction bases outside the gene matches: 9. This CDR3 is built from 13 residues. Time point specified: after dendritic cell vaccination, including at tumor progression/relapse. The sequencing here drew on blood, taken after dendritic cell vaccination. The rearrangement joins TRBV29-1 to TRBJ2-3; 7 nucleotides match TRBD2. This clonotype originated in a human donor with glioblastoma. The CDR3 spells CSPRSGLSDTQYF. The DNA of the CDR3 is TGCAGCCCCCGCTCGGGACTATCAGATACGCAGTATTTT.